This note documents a single T cell receptor (beta chain) sequence. Antigen unknown. This sample is part of a study of T cell repertoires in cytomegalovirus infection. Overall study findings and caveats: Using cumulative public TCR beta family frequency, the authors identified those who carried CMV together with the relevant HLA.

This CDR3 region has 19 residues. V lost 2 bases, J lost 3 bases, and 17 bases stayed unmatched. From germline, CDR1 is GTSNPN and CDR2 SVGIG (reference sequence). TCRdb independently ran MiXCR on the reads; one entry per CDR3 protein. Here the sample spans 450,000 to 600,000 distinct CDR3 sequences, about 11% being singletons. The TCR originated in a human donor in good health (CMV status not recorded). Some clones in this sample may be carry-over from other donors' samples. Material: PBMCs. The chain uses TRBV30 and TRBJ2-1, with 9 bases lining up with TRBD2. This CDR3 is CAWSPPPLFSGRFYNEQFF. CDR3 DNA sequence: TGTGCCTGGAGTCCTCCTCCTCTTTTTAGCGGGAGATTCTACAATGAGCAGTTCTTC.